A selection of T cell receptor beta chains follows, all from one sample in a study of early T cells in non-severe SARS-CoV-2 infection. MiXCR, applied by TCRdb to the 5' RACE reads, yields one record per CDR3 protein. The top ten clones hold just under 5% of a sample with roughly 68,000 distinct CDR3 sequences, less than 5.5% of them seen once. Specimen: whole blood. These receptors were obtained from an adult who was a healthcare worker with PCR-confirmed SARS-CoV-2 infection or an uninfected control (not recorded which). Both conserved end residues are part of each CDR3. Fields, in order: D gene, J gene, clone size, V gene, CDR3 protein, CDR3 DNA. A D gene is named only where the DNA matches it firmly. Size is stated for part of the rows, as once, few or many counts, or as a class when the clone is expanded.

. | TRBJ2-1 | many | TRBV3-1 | CASSQNRRVTQFF | TGTGCCAGCAGCCAAAATAGAAGGGTTACGCAGTTCTTC
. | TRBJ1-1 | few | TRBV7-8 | CASSISAGEAFF | TGTGCCAGCAGCATAAGTGCAGGGGAAGCTTTCTTT
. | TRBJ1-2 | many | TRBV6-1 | CASNGGTENYGYTF | TGTGCCAGCAATGGCGGGACGGAAAACTATGGCTACACCTTC
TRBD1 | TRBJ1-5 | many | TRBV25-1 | CASSEAGGTEPQHF | TGTGCCAGCAGTGAAGCAGGGGGCACTGAGCCCCAGCATTTT
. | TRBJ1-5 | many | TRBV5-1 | CASSFGTGNQPQHF | TGCGCCAGCAGCTTCGGTACAGGCAATCAGCCCCAGCATTTT
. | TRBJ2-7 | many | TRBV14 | CASSQVPLAYSYEQYF | TGTGCCAGCAGCCAAGTACCTCTAGCGTACTCCTACGAGCAGTACTTC
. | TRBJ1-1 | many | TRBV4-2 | CASSQEDSYTEAFF | TGTGCCAGCAGCCAAGAGGACTCCTACACTGAAGCTTTCTTT
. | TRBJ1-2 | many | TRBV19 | CASSIRRANYGYTF | TGTGCCAGTAGTATAAGGAGGGCTAACTATGGCTACACCTTC
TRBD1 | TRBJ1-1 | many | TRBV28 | CASSFSTGGRAEAFF | TGTGCCAGCAGCTTTTCGACAGGGGGTAGGGCTGAAGCTTTCTTT
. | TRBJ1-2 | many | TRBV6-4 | CASSGGAVEEMKNGYTF | TGTGCCAGCAGTGGTGGGGCAGTGGAAGAAATGAAGAATGGCTACACCTTC
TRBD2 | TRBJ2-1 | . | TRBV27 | CASGPRAGGRGEQFF | TGTGCCAGCGGGCCCCGAGCGGGAGGGAGAGGTGAGCAGTTCTTC
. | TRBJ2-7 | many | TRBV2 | CASRGDTSYEQYF | TGTGCCAGCAGGGGAGACACTTCCTACGAGCAGTACTTC
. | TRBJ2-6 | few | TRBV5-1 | CASSSGDSGANVLTF | TGCGCCAGCAGCTCAGGGGACTCTGGGGCCAACGTCCTGACTTTC
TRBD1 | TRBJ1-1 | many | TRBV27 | CASSSTGTGGTEAFF | TGTGCCAGCAGTTCAACCGGGACAGGGGGCACTGAAGCTTTCTTT
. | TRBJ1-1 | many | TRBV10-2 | CASDGGTEGEAFF | TGCGCCAGCGATGGAGGAACTGAGGGTGAAGCTTTCTTT
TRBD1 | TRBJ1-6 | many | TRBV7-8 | CASSFRDRGNSPLHF | TGTGCCAGCAGCTTCCGGGACAGGGGGAATTCACCCCTCCACTTT
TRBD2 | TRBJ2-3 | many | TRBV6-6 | CASSYSWTSAVDTQYF | TGTGCCAGCAGTTACTCGTGGACTAGCGCGGTGGATACGCAGTATTTT
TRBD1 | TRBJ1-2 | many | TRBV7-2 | CASSSLQGLYGYTF | TGTGCCAGCAGCTCCTTACAGGGGCTCTATGGCTACACCTTC
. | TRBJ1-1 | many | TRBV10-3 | CATIGQLGATEAFF | TGTGCCACCATTGGGCAGCTTGGCGCCACTGAAGCTTTCTTT
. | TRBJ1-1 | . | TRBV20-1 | CSAPQMGSEAFF | TGCAGTGCTCCCCAGATGGGGTCTGAAGCTTTCTTT
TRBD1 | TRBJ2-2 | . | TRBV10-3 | CAISETGQDVSNTGELFF | TGTGCCATCAGTGAGACCGGACAGGACGTATCGAACACCGGGGAGCTGTTTTTT
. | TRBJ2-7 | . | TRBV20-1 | CSASTGGEQYF | TGCAGTGCTTCGACAGGCGGCGAGCAGTACTTC
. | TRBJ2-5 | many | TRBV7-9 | CASSYSPAPQETQYF | TGTGCCAGCAGCTATAGTCCGGCTCCCCAAGAGACCCAGTACTTC
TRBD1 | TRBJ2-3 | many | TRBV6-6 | CASSYSSGTGHVDTQYF | TGTGCCAGCAGTTACTCCTCCGGGACAGGGCATGTGGATACGCAGTATTTT
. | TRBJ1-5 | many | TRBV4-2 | CASSHNNQPQHF | TGTGCCAGCAGCCACAACAATCAGCCCCAGCATTTT
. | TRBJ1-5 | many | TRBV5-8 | CASSSWTARNQPQHF | TGTGCCAGCAGCTCGTGGACAGCTCGCAATCAGCCCCAGCATTTT
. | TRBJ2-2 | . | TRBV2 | CASSEAWPGRGPGELFF | TGTGCCAGCAGTGAAGCGTGGCCAGGTCGGGGACCCGGGGAGCTGTTTTTT
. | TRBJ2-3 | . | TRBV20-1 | CSARDPSGGRSTDTQYF | TGCAGTGCTAGAGATCCGAGTGGAGGCCGGAGCACAGATACGCAGTATTTT
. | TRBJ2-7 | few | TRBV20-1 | CSATSGQDYEQYF | TGCAGTGCCACCTCCGGGCAAGACTACGAGCAGTACTTC